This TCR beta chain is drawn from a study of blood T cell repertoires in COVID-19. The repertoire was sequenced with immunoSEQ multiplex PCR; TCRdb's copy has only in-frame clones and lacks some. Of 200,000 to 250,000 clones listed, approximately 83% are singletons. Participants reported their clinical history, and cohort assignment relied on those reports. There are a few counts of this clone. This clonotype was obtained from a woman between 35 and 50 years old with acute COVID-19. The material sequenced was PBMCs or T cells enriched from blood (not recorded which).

In nucleotides, the CDR3 is TGCGCCAGCAGCTCACAGGGGCTAGGCTCCTACAATGAGCAGTTCTTC. The encoded protein is CASSSQGLGSYNEQFF. The chain carries TRBV5-1 and TRBJ2-1, with TRBD1 matching 7 bases. Germline V lookup: CDR1 SGHRS, CDR2 YFSETQ. This CDR3 has 16 residues. The V and J ends lost 3 bases and 0 bases, in that order; junction bases with no gene match: 6.